This T cell receptor beta chain was profiled in a study of T cell responses to AZD1222 COVID-19 vaccine. Looking at the study overall: Combined were second doses at about 4 or about 12 weeks. Regarding the study as a whole: Vaccine-associated CD4 TCRs ranged over spike, dominating at 160-218 and 743-854.

A note on this clone: Its antigen is unidentified.

Sequencing was performed with immunoSEQ multiplex PCR; in TCRdb, only in-frame clones are kept and a portion is missing. The profile shows tens of thousands of clones, 89% of them singletons. This CDR3 is built from 16 residues. Germline loops: CDR1 SGDLS, CDR2 YYNGEE. Between the trimmed V and J ends, which lost 4 bases and 1 base, there was a span of 14 bases. This TCR derives from an adult in good health. The material sequenced was peripheral blood, taken on day 0 of AZD1222 vaccination. The chain couples TRBV9 to TRBJ2-2; weak D call: TRBD2 (6 bases). The CDR3 region is CASSPTGLMNTGELFF. CDR3 sequence (DNA): TGTGCCAGCAGCCCCACGGGACTTATGAACACCGGGGAGCTGTTTTTT.